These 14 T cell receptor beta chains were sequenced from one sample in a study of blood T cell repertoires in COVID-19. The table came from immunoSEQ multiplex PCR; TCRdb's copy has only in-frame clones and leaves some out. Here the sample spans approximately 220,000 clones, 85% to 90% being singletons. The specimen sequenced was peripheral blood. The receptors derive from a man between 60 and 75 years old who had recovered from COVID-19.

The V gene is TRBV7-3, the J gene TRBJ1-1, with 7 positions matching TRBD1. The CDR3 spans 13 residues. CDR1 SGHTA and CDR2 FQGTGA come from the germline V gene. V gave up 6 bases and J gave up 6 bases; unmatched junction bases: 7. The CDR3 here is CASRQQGTAEAFF. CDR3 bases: TGTGCCAGCAGACAACAGGGGACCGCTGAAGCTTTCTTT. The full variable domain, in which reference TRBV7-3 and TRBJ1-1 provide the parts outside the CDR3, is GAGVSQTPSNKVTEKGKYVELRCDPISGHTALYWYRQSLGQGPEFLIYFQGTGAADDSGLPNDRFFAVRPEGSVSTLKIQRTERGDSAVYLCASRQQGTAEAFFGQGTRLTVV.

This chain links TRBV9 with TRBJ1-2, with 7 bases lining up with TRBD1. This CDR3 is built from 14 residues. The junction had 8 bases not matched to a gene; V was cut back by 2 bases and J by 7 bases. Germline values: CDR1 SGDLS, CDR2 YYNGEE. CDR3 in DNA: TGTGCCAGCAGCGTCGACAGGGTGGTTATTGGCTACACCTTC. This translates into CASSVDRVVIGYTF.

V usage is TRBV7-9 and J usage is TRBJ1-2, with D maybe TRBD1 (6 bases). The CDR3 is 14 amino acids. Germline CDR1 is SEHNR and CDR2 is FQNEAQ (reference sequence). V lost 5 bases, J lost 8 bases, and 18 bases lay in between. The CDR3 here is CASSPQGGTFGYTF. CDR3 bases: TGTGCCAGCAGCCCCCAAGGGGGAACCTTCGGCTACACCTTC.

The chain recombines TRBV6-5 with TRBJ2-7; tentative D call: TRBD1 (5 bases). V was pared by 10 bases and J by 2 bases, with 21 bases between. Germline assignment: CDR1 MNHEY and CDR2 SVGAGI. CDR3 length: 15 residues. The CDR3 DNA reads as TGTGCCACAGGGATTGGCGGACCATCCCCCTACGAGCAGTACTTC. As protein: CATGIGGPSPYEQYF.

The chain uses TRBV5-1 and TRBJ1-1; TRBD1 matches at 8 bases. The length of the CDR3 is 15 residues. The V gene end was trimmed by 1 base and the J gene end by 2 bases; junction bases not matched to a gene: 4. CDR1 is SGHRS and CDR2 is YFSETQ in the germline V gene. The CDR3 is CASSLLTGENTEAFF. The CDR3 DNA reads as TGCGCCAGCAGCTTGTTGACAGGGGAAAACACTGAAGCTTTCTTT.

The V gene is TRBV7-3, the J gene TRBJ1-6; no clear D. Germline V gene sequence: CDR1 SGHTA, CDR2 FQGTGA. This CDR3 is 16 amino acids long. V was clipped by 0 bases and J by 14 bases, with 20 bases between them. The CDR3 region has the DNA TGTGCCAGCAGCTTAACAGGAGGATCCCAACCTTTAGCCCTCCACTTT. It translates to CASSLTGGSQPLALHF. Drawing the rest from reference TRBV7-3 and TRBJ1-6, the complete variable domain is GAGVSQTPSNKVTEKGKYVELRCDPISGHTALYWYRQSLGQGPEFLIYFQGTGAADDSGLPNDRFFAVRPEGSVSTLKIQRTERGDSAVYLCASSLTGGSQPLALHFGNGTRLTVT.

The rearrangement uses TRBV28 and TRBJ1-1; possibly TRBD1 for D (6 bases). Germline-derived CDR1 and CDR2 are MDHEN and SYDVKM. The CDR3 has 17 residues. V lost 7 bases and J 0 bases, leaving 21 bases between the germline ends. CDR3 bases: TGTGCCAGCACCGTTCCCAAGGGGGGGATTTTGAACACTGAAGCTTTCTTT. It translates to CASTVPKGGILNTEAFF.

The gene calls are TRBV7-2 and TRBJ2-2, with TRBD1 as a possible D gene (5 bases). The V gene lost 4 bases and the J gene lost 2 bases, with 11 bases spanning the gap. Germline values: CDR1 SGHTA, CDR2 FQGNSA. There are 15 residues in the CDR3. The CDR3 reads CASSSWTPNTGELFF. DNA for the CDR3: TGTGCCAGCAGCTCCTGGACACCCAACACCGGGGAGCTGTTTTTT.

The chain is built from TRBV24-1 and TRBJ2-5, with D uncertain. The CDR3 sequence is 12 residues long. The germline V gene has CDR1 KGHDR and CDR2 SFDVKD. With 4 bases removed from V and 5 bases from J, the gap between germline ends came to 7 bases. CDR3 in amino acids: CATSEGRETQYF. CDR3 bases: TGTGCCACCAGTGAGGGCCGGGAGACCCAGTACTTC.

CDR3 nucleotides: TGTGCCTGGAGTGTAGGGCAGGGGCAGCCCCAGCATTTT. It codes for CAWSVGQGQPQHF. The V gene is TRBV30, the J gene TRBJ1-5; possibly TRBD1 for D (6 bases). The length of the CDR3 is 13 residues. V lost 0 bases, J lost 7 bases, and 10 bases lay in between. Germline V CDR1 and CDR2: GTSNPN, SVGIG (reference sequence).

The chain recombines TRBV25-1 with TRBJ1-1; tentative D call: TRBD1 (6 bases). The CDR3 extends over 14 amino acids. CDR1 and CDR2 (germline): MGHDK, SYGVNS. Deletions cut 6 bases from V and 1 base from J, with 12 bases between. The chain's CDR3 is CASSGQPQNTEAFF. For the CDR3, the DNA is TGTGCCAGCAGCGGACAGCCACAGAACACTGAAGCTTTCTTT.

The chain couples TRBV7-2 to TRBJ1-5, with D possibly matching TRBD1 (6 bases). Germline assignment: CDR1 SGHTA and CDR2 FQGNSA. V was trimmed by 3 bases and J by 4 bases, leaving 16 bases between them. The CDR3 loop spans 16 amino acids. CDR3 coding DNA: TGTGCCAGCAGCTTGCAACAGGGTCTAGGGAATCAGCCCCAGCATTTT. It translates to CASSLQQGLGNQPQHF.

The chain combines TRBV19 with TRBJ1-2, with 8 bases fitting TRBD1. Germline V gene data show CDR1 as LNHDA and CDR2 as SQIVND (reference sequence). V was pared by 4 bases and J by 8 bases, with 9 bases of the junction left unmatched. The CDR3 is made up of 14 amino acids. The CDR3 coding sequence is TGTGCCAGTAGTAATCCGACAGGGGCGAGCGGCTACACCTTC. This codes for CASSNPTGASGYTF.

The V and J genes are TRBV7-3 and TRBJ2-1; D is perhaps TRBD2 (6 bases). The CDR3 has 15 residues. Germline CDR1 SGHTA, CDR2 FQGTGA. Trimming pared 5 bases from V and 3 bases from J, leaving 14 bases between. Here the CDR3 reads CASSPDYGGYNEQFF. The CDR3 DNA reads TGTGCCAGCAGCCCGGACTACGGAGGCTACAATGAGCAGTTCTTC.